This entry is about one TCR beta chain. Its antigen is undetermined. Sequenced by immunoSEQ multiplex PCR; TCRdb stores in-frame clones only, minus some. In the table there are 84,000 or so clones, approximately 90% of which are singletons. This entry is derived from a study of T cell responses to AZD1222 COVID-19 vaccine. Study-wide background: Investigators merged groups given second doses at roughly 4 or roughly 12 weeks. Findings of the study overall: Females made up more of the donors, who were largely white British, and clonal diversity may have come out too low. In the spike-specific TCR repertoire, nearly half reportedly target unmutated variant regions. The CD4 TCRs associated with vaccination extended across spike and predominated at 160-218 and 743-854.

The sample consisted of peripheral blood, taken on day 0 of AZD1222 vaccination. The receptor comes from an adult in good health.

The CDR3: CASSETSPNTGELFF. Here the CDR3 DNA reads TGTGCCAGCAGCGAGACTAGCCCCAACACCGGGGAGCTGTTTTTT. The J gene is TRBJ2-2, the V gene TRBV5-4; 7 bases match TRBD2. The CDR3 contains 15 residues. J was trimmed by 2 bases and V by 4 bases; bases with no gene match: 5. The V gene's germline CDR1 is SGHNT and CDR2 YYREEE (reference sequence).